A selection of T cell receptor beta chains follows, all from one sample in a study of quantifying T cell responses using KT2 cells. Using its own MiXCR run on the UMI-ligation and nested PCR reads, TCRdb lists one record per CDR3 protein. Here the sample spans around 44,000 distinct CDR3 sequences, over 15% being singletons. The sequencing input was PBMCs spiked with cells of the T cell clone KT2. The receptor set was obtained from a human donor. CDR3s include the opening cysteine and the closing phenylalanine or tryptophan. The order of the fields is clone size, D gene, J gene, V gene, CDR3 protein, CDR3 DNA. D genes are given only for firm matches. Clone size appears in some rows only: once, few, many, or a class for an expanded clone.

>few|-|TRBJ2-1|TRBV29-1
CSVYLASSYNEQFF
TGCAGCGTTTACCTAGCGTCATCTTACAATGAGCAGTTCTTC
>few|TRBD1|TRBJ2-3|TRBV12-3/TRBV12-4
CASSLGDRETDTQYF
TGTGCCAGCAGTTTAGGGGACAGAGAAACAGATACGCAGTATTTT
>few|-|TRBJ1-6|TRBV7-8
CASRVPRGNSSPLHF
TGTGCCAGCAGGGTGCCGAGGGGGAATAGTTCACCCCTCCACTTT
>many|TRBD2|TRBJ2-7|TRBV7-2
CASSHPGGAYEQYF
TGTGCCAGCAGCCACCCGGGAGGAGCCTACGAGCAGTACTTC
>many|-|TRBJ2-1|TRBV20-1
CSAPPRSAGSYNEQFF
TGCAGTGCTCCCCCGAGATCCGCCGGTTCCTACAATGAGCAGTTCTTC
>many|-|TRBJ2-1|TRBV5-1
CASSLVGSYNEQFF
TGCGCCAGCAGCTTGGTAGGTTCGTACAATGAGCAGTTCTTC
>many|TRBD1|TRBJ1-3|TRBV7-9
CASSARVRSDRTLSGNTIYF
TGTGCCAGCAGCGCACGCGTCCGATCGGACAGGACGTTATCTGGAAACACCATATATTTT
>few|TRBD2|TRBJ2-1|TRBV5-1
CASSPQTSGAYNEQFF
TGCGCCAGCAGCCCCCAGACTAGCGGAGCCTACAATGAGCAGTTCTTC
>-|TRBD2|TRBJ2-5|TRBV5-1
CASSVTSGISQETQYF
TGCGCCAGCAGCGTAACTAGCGGGATCTCCCAAGAGACCCAGTACTTC
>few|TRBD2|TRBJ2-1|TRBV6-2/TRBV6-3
CASSWLYRPSGRSGNEQFF
TGTGCCAGCAGTTGGCTTTATAGACCTAGCGGGAGGAGTGGTAATGAGCAGTTCTTC
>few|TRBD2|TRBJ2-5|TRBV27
CASSPRLAELQETQYF
TGTGCCAGCAGTCCAAGACTAGCGGAACTACAAGAGACCCAGTACTTC
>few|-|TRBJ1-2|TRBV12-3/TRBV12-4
CASSTGNYGYTF
TGTGCCAGCAGTACTGGGAACTATGGCTACACCTTC
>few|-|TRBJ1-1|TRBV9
CASSLSGSGEAFF
TGTGCCAGCAGTCTATCAGGGAGTGGAGAAGCTTTCTTT
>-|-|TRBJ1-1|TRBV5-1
CASSLEGYDTTEAFF
TGCGCCAGCAGCTTGGAGGGTTACGATACCACTGAAGCTTTCTTT